The next 29 T cell receptor beta chains were all read from a single sample in a study of CD8 T cells in Susac syndrome. Random hexamers were used to reverse transcribe the RNA input (0.5 to 1 ug). TCRdb reprocessed the immunoSEQ multiplex PCR reads via MiXCR and lists one record per CDR3 protein. The sample lists about 180,000 distinct CDR3 sequences; approximately 96% were seen once. The sample taken for sequencing was CD8+ T cells from PBMCs. The receptor source for this set is a human donor with multiple sclerosis.

The chain combines TRBV7-2 with TRBJ1-2, with D uncertain. Trimming removed 6 bases from V and 1 base from J, with 15 bases in between. The CDR3 covers 15 residues. Germline V gene data show CDR1 as SGHTA and CDR2 as FQGNSA. The CDR3 DNA sequence: TGTGCCAGCAGAGATAGGTTTTCGATTAACTATGGCTACACCTTC. It yields the protein CASRDRFSINYGYTF.

The rearrangement joins TRBV27 to TRBJ2-1; D may be TRBD1 (6 bases). The CDR3 covers 15 residues. Between the trimmed V and J ends, which lost 4 bases and 4 bases, there was a span of 14 bases. The germline V gene has CDR1 MNHEY and CDR2 SMNVEV (reference sequence). The CDR3 DNA reads TGTGCCAGCAGTTGGCAGGGGCCCGATTACAATGAGCAGTTCTTC. Encoded protein: CASSWQGPDYNEQFF.

V is TRBV9 and J is TRBJ2-3; D gene uncertain. The V and J ends lost 3 bases and 0 bases respectively, with 11 bases between them. From germline, CDR1 is SGDLS and CDR2 YYNGEE. The CDR3 is made up of 15 amino acids. CDR3 residues: CASSAGGTSTDTQYF. The CDR3 DNA reads TGTGCCAGCAGCGCCGGCGGAACTAGCACAGATACGCAGTATTTT.

This clonotype was detected a few times. The V call is TRBV6-1, the J call TRBJ1-6, with 7 bases identical to TRBD1. This CDR3 has 16 residues. Germline assignment: CDR1 MNHNS and CDR2 SASEGT. The V segment lost 3 bases and the J segment 7 bases; nucleotides outside the gene matches: 9. The CDR3 DNA reads TGTGCCAGCAGTGACGAACTGGGGACAGCAAATTCACCCCTCCACTTT. This translates into CASSDELGTANSPLHF.

The chain carries TRBV5-6 and TRBJ2-7, with D unresolved. Trimming cost V 6 bases and J 3 bases, with 13 bases left between them. Germline CDR1 and CDR2: SGHDT and YYEEEE. The CDR3 runs to 13 residues. The CDR3 nucleotides are TGTGCCAGCACATCTGGGGTGAACTACGAGCAGTACTTC. Amino acids: CASTSGVNYEQYF.

Only one count was recorded for this clonotype. This chain connects TRBV4-2 to TRBJ2-7, with a tentative D call TRBD2 (6 bases). The CDR3 runs 15 residues. The ends were cut back, 3 bases at V and 0 bases at J, with 12 bases in the middle. Germline-derived CDR1 and CDR2 are LGHNA and YNFKEQ. CDR3 nucleotide sequence: TGTGCCAGCAGCCAGGAGGGACTGAGCTCCTACGAGCAGTACTTC. Amino acids: CASSQEGLSSYEQYF.

The chain carries TRBV4-1 and TRBJ2-7, with TRBD2 identical over 11 bases. With V trimmed by 0 bases and J by 7 bases, 5 bases remained unmatched. This CDR3 region has 15 residues. Germline lookup yields CDR1 MGHRA and CDR2 YSYEKL. CDR3 in DNA: TGCGCCAGCAGCCAAGAAGGCCTAGCGGGGGGTGAGCAGTACTTC. The encoded protein is CASSQEGLAGGEQYF.

The V gene is TRBV6-6, the J gene TRBJ2-5, with TRBD2 as a possible D gene (5 bases). CDR1 MNHNY and CDR2 SVGAGI come from the germline V gene (reference sequence). The CDR3 consists of 12 residues. The V and J ends lost 6 bases and 9 bases respectively, with 14 bases between them. As DNA, the CDR3 is TGTGCCAGCAGCGGACTCAACGGGGCCCAGTACTTC. Protein: CASSGLNGAQYF.

This chain links TRBV27 with TRBJ1-2; D is unresolved. Germline lookup yields CDR1 MNHEY and CDR2 SMNVEV (reference sequence). V dropped 3 bases and J dropped 5 bases, with 13 bases sitting between them. This CDR3 spans 14 amino acids. The CDR3: CASSFAGQRYGYTF. CDR3 nucleotide sequence: TGTGCCAGCAGTTTTGCCGGCCAACGTTATGGCTACACCTTC.

V is TRBV7-2 and J is TRBJ2-1; no reliable D call. V was trimmed by 5 bases and J by 0 bases, leaving 14 bases between them. This CDR3 contains 16 residues. Germline lookup yields CDR1 SGHTA and CDR2 FQGNSA. The chain's CDR3 is CASSPHVDYSYNEQFF. In DNA form, the CDR3 reads TGTGCCAGCAGCCCCCACGTGGATTACTCCTACAATGAGCAGTTCTTC.

This chain joins TRBV5-1 and TRBJ2-1; 11 positions agree with TRBD2. The CDR3 consists of 15 residues. The J segment lost 8 bases and the V segment lost 4 bases, leaving 8 bases of the junction unmatched. Germline-derived CDR1 and CDR2 are SGHRS and YFSETQ. The CDR3 here is CASSRIAGGPDEQFF. In DNA, the CDR3 is TGCGCCAGCAGCCGTATAGCGGGAGGGCCAGATGAGCAGTTCTTC.

V and J are TRBV12-3 or TRBV12-4 and TRBJ1-2; a possible D gene is TRBD1 (6 bases). The CDR3 sequence is 13 residues long. Trimming took off 5 bases at V and 4 bases at J, with 11 bases between the two ends. CDR3 protein: CASSPGVSYGYTF. Written as DNA, the CDR3 is TGTGCCAGCAGTCCAGGGGTTTCCTATGGCTACACCTTC.

The chain carries TRBV6-5 and TRBJ2-1; TRBD2 matches at 13 bases. There are 15 residues in the CDR3. The V gene end was trimmed by 5 bases and the J gene end by 12 bases; junction bases not matched to a gene: 10. Germline CDR1 reads MNHEY; CDR2 reads SVGAGI. CDR3 residues: CASSDGLAGEDRQFF. CDR3 nucleotide sequence: TGTGCCAGCAGTGACGGACTAGCGGGAGAGGATCGGCAGTTCTTC.

The chain couples TRBV7-9 to TRBJ1-5; D is possibly TRBD1 (6 bases). This CDR3 is built from 15 residues. V gave up 5 bases and J gave up 3 bases, with 14 bases separating them. Looked up from germline, CDR1 is SEHNR and CDR2 is FQNEAQ (reference sequence). The CDR3 DNA reads TGTGCCAGCAGCGCAGGGGCACAGGACAATCAGCCCCAGCATTTT. Protein product: CASSAGAQDNQPQHF.

This rearrangement joins TRBV20-1 to TRBJ1-1; 9 bases map to TRBD1. V dropped 0 bases and J dropped 5; count of bases not matched to a gene: 7. Germline CDR1 DFQATT, CDR2 SNEGSKA (reference sequence). The CDR3 is made up of 15 amino acids. The DNA of the CDR3 is TGCAGTGCTAGAGACCCCGGACAGGGGTGGACTGAAGCTTTCTTT. This gives the protein CSARDPGQGWTEAFF.

The rearrangement joins TRBV29-1 to TRBJ2-7, with D perhaps TRBD2 (6 bases). Germline CDR1 SQVTM, CDR2 ANQGSEA. The CDR3 loop spans 13 amino acids. Between the trimmed V and J ends, which lost 7 bases and 3 bases, there was a span of 16 bases. The CDR3 DNA reads as TGCAGCGCCGAGGGCGGGAAAGGCTACGAGCAGTACTTC. This sequence encodes CSAEGGKGYEQYF.

The count of this clonotype is one. The chain has TRBV15 and TRBJ2-5, with D possibly called TRBD1 or TRBD2 (5 bases each). There are 15 residues in the CDR3. CDR1 is LNHNV and CDR2 is YYDKDF in the germline V gene (reference sequence). V was trimmed by 1 base and J by 3 bases, leaving 12 bases between them. The CDR3 is CATSRGSGPKETQYF. The CDR3 region has the DNA TGTGCCACCAGCAGAGGCTCGGGACCAAAAGAGACCCAGTACTTC.

This clonotype came up once. The chain joins TRBV20-1 to TRBJ2-1; D call uncertain. Between the trimmed V and J ends, which lost 0 bases and 6 bases, there was a span of 15 bases. This CDR3 contains 15 residues. The germline V gene has CDR1 DFQATT and CDR2 SNEGSKA (reference sequence). The CDR3 bases are TGCAGTGCTAGAGATCCCCTCAAACTACTCAATGAGCAGTTCTTC. Protein sequence: CSARDPLKLLNEQFF.

V and J are TRBV11-2 and TRBJ1-2; D is unclear. The V end was cut by 1 base, the J end by 1 base, with 7 bases between. The CDR3 totals 14 residues. Germline assignment: CDR1 SGHAT and CDR2 FQNNGV. The CDR3 sequence is CASSLGGFNYGYTF. For the CDR3, the DNA is TGTGCCAGCAGCTTAGGCGGGTTTAACTATGGCTACACCTTC.

The V and J genes are TRBV5-6 and TRBJ2-6; a possible D gene is TRBD1 (5 bases). The CDR3 loop spans 18 amino acids. V was shortened by 0 bases and J by 0 bases, with 13 bases between the two germline ends. Germline V lookup: CDR1 SGHDT, CDR2 YYEEEE. The CDR3 DNA follows: TGTGCCAGCAGCTTGGGCAGGGATGGTCCCTCTGGGGCCAACGTCCTGACTTTC. Translated: CASSLGRDGPSGANVLTF.

The rearrangement joins TRBV28 to TRBJ1-5; 7 bases agree with TRBD1. The trim removed 8 bases at V and 0 bases at J, leaving 10 bases unmatched. Per germline, CDR1 MDHEN and CDR2 SYDVKM. The CDR3 is 16 amino acids. The CDR3 bases are TGTGCCAGCCAATACGCCGGGACAGATAGCAATCAGCCCCAGCATTTT. Translated: CASQYAGTDSNQPQHF.

This chain links TRBV7-9 with TRBJ2-1; a possible D gene is TRBD2 (5 bases). V was cut by 5 bases and J by 0 bases, with 11 bases left in between. CDR3 size: 15 residues. Germline-derived CDR1 and CDR2 are SEHNR and FQNEAQ (reference sequence). CDR3 in amino acids: CASSHSASSYNEQFF. In DNA form, the CDR3 reads TGTGCCAGCAGCCATAGCGCCAGCTCCTACAATGAGCAGTTCTTC.

This chain joins TRBV14 and TRBJ1-1; D not resolved. Germline-derived CDR1 and CDR2 are SGHDN and FVKESK. The CDR3 has 15 amino acids. Trimming pared 4 bases from V and 1 base from J, leaving 13 bases between. The CDR3 nucleotides read TGTGCCAGCAGCCGGGCCTTGGGGAGGAACACTGAAGCTTTCTTT. Protein: CASSRALGRNTEAFF. Complete variable domain (other parts from reference TRBV14 and TRBJ1-1): EAGVTQFPSHSVIEKGQTVTLRCDPISGHDNLYWYRRVMGKEIKFLLHFVKESKQDESGMPNNRFLAERTGGTYSTLKVQPAELEDSGVYFCASSRALGRNTEAFFGQGTRLTVV.

This clonotype was counted once. The chain combines TRBV27 with TRBJ1-2, with D perhaps TRBD1 (6 bases). CDR3 length: 14 residues. CDR1 and CDR2 from the germline V gene are MNHEY and SMNVEV (reference sequence). The V end was cut by 8 bases, the J end by 8 bases, with 21 bases between. CDR3 bases: TGTGCCAGCGGTCCGCTTAGGGGGGGCAAAGGCTACACCTTC. This codes for CASGPLRGGKGYTF.

This rearrangement joins TRBV9 to TRBJ2-3; TRBD1 is a possible D gene (6 bases). CDR3 length equals 15 residues. Deletions cut 4 bases from V and 4 bases from J, with 16 bases between. The V gene's germline CDR1 is SGDLS and CDR2 YYNGEE. The CDR3 spells CASSPQGRGADTQYF. CDR3 in DNA: TGTGCCAGCAGCCCACAGGGTCGTGGGGCAGATACGCAGTATTTT.

The chain uses TRBV3-1 and TRBJ2-7; 7 nucleotides line up with TRBD2. This CDR3 has 15 amino acids. J was trimmed by 3 bases and V by 3 bases; bases with no gene match: 8. The germline V gene encodes CDR1 LGHDT and CDR2 YNNKEL (reference sequence). In DNA, the CDR3 is TGTGCCAGCAGCCAGCCCCTAGCGGAGATCTACGAGCAGTACTTC. This gives the protein CASSQPLAEIYEQYF.

V usage is TRBV2 and J usage is TRBJ1-1, with a weak D call TRBD1 (5 bases). The CDR3 loop spans 13 amino acids. In germline, CDR1 is SNHLY, CDR2 FYNNEI. Deletions cut 7 bases from V and 1 base from J, with 10 bases between. CDR3 DNA: TGTGCCAGCACCAGGGACCCGAACACTGAAGCTTTCTTT. The encoded protein is CASTRDPNTEAFF.

The chain carries TRBV20-1 and TRBJ2-7; D might be TRBD1 or TRBD2, each matching 5 bases. V dropped 3 bases and J dropped 3 bases, with 15 bases sitting between them. There are 14 residues in the CDR3. The germline V gene encodes CDR1 DFQATT and CDR2 SNEGSKA (reference sequence). The chain's CDR3 is CSARPRETFYEQYF. As DNA, the CDR3 is TGCAGTGCTAGGCCCAGGGAGACGTTCTACGAGCAGTACTTC.

The V call is TRBV2, the J call TRBJ2-5; 8 bases are a match to TRBD1. This CDR3 region has 14 residues. The V gene end was trimmed by 9 bases and the J gene end by 0 bases; junction bases not matched to a gene: 6. Germline CDR1 is SNHLY and CDR2 is FYNNEI. The CDR3 loop reads CASLGQAYQETQYF. CDR3 DNA sequence: TGTGCCAGTCTGGGACAGGCGTACCAAGAGACCCAGTACTTC.